This TCR beta chain is drawn from a study of a mutant IDH1 vaccine in newly diagnosed glioma (dated by TCRdb to about 2021). With regard to the full study: Vaccination began 4-6 weeks after radiotherapy alone, or alongside temozolomide cycles in the chemotherapy-containing groups. Prior to enrollment, patients had been given standard therapy consisting of radiotherapy alone, temozolomide alone, or radiochemotherapy with temozolomide, with the combination given to most patients. For exploratory analyses, 25 treated patients had longitudinal TCRB deep sequencing done wherever samples were available. The week-35 safety follow-up was designated visit V12, and the week-47 end of study was designated visit V13. Peripheral blood was collected at six visits: V03 (baseline), V05, V07, V10, V12 and V13. Of the roughly 32 patients who were treated, 62.5% were male and roughly 40% were female, and the mean age was roughly 40 years.

The time point label on this specimen signifies: week 47, end of study. Each vaccine dose was 300 ug of a 20-mer mutant IDH1 peptide in Montanide, given subcutaneously with topical imiquimod. Patients were given eight vaccinations, in weeks 1, 3, 5, 7, 11, 15, 19 and 23, which matched visits V03 through V10. Donors had newly diagnosed WHO grade 3 or 4 IDH1-mutant astrocytomas with loss of nuclear ATRX. The samples were drawn from NOA16, a multicentre, single-arm, open-label phase I trial in Germany that tested a mutant IDH1 peptide vaccine in humans for the first time. Genomic DNA for TCRB sequencing was isolated from EDTA blood with the DNeasy Blood and Tissue Kit. Overall study results and their limits: Vaccine-induced immune responses across multiple MHC alleles were detected in approximately 94% of patients. Changes in the top peripheral T cell clonotypes picked up by TCRB sequencing did not appear to be linked to pseudoprogression. The authors stated that sample limitations prevented analyses of patient blood samples from being reproduced. PBMC samples for TCRB deep sequencing were selected based on availability.

A word on this clone: There is no known antigen for this receptor. No base qualities exist here, and no much larger clone lies one base off it.

Libraries were made using the immunoSEQ multiplex PCR assay. The hsTCRB Kit was used according to the manufacturer's protocol to amplify rearranged TCR beta chain sequences. Sequencing of TCRB libraries was carried out on an Illumina MiSeq. On the authors' methods: The kit vendor's proprietary platform handled demultiplexing, trimming and gene mapping. Held by TCRdb, this immuneACCESS table contains in-frame sequences only and omits some clones. Under half of the omission traces to an unresolved V gene where checked; the cause of the rest is unknown. The V and J calls and clone size are taken from that table; D and trimming were inferred from the DNA. The sample has 50,000 to 65,000 clones on record, roughly 87% of them singletons. The ten biggest clones cover approximately 3.2% of the sample. The CDR3 measures 14 amino acids from cysteine to phenylalanine. Only the CDR3 region is kept as DNA, spanning 42 bases read in frame from base 1. Deletion took 4 bases off V and 4 bases off J, with a span of 13 bases between the germline ends. Via the germline V gene (reference sequence), CDR1 is MNHEY and CDR2 SMNVEV.

The clonotype was recovered from a woman in her forties or fifties with glioma. The V gene is TRBV27 and the J gene is TRBJ1-2; matching of 6 bases hints at TRBD1 as the D gene. Sample: PBMCs, taken from a glioma patient whose treatment included an IDH1 peptide vaccine. The CDR3 reads as follows: CASSSLGHGYGYTF. The DNA sequence reads TGTGCCAGCAGTTCCTTGGGACATGGCTATGGCTACACCTTC.